Listed below are T cell receptor beta chains from one sample, sequenced in a study of TIL therapy for anti-PD-1-resistant metastatic lung cancer. Repertoires were generated with immunoSEQ multiplex PCR, while TCRdb's copy carries only in-frame clones and drops some. The profile shows 35,000 to 55,000 clones, 79% of them singletons. Sequenced material: blood, taken at baseline. The source of these receptors is a man in his sixties or seventies with non-small cell lung cancer. CDR3s include the opening cysteine and the closing phenylalanine or tryptophan. The D gene is left open where the match is weak. Size values are once, few and many counts, or a class for expanded clones, and some rows have none.

J | D | V | size | CDR3 | DNA
TRBJ1-1 | - | TRBV5-4 | - | CASSEGWMNTEAFF | TGTGCCAGCAGCGAGGGATGGATGAACACTGAAGCTTTCTTT
TRBJ2-7 | - | TRBV9 | - | CASSVGHSGEQYF | TGTGCCAGCAGCGTCGGACACTCTGGCGAGCAGTACTTC
TRBJ2-7 | - | TRBV21-1 | - | CASSKRHTAGPTYEQYF | TGTGCCAGCAGCAAAAGGCACACCGCGGGACCGACCTACGAGCAGTACTTC
TRBJ2-3 | - | TRBV5-1 | - | CASSLDGRRTDTQYF | TGCGCCAGCAGCTTGGATGGCAGACGCACAGATACGCAGTATTTT
TRBJ2-1 | TRBD2 | TRBV30 | - | CAWSVPGLTIAGRVNEQFF | TGTGCCTGGAGTGTCCCTGGTCTCACAATAGCGGGACGGGTCAATGAGCAGTTCTTC
TRBJ2-5 | TRBD2 | TRBV6-4 | - | CASRTSGRDPETQYF | TGTGCCAGCAGAACTAGCGGGAGGGACCCAGAGACCCAGTACTTC
TRBJ2-5 | TRBD2 | TRBV7-6 | - | CASSLRTSGSQETQYF | TGTGCCAGCAGCCTGCGGACTAGCGGGAGCCAAGAGACCCAGTACTTC
TRBJ1-5 | - | TRBV29-1 | - | CSVAGSNQPQHF | TGCAGCGTAGCAGGCTCCAATCAGCCCCAGCATTTT
TRBJ2-1 | - | TRBV29-1 | - | CSVDRETKPYNEQFF | TGCAGCGTTGATAGGGAGACAAAACCATACAATGAGCAGTTCTTC
TRBJ2-7 | TRBD1 | TRBV6-5 | - | CASSKAGDRPYEQYF | TGTGCCAGCAGCAAGGCCGGGGACAGACCCTACGAGCAGTACTTC
TRBJ1-2 | - | TRBV7-9 | - | CASSYGESYGYTF | TGTGCCAGCAGCTACGGGGAATCCTATGGCTACACCTTC
TRBJ1-5 | - | TRBV2 | few | CASRDRGVNQPQHF | TGTGCCAGCAGGGACCGGGGGGTCAATCAGCCCCAGCATTTT
TRBJ1-5 | - | TRBV28 | - | CATLQGVRNQPQHF | TGTGCCACCCTCCAAGGGGTTCGCAATCAGCCCCAGCATTTT
TRBJ2-1 | TRBD2 | TRBV7-2 | - | CASSVEAGVTYNEQFF | TGTGCCAGCAGCGTAGAGGCGGGAGTCACCTACAATGAGCAGTTCTTC
TRBJ1-4 | - | TRBV27 | - | CASSAAGLNEKLFF | TGTGCCAGCAGTGCCGCGGGATTAAATGAAAAACTGTTTTTT
TRBJ1-6 | - | TRBV4-3 | - | CASSQKQVSYNSPLHF | TGCGCCAGCAGCCAGAAACAGGTATCCTATAATTCACCCCTCCACTTT
TRBJ2-5 | - | TRBV7-7 | - | CASSLAAAYQETQYF | TGTGCCAGCAGCTTAGCGGCAGCGTACCAAGAGACCCAGTACTTC
TRBJ1-3 | - | TRBV6-5 | - | CASKPDGSSGNTIYF | TGTGCCAGCAAACCAGACGGCAGCTCTGGAAACACCATATATTTT
TRBJ2-1 | - | TRBV7-9 | - | CASSLGGSHLGGQFF | TGTGCCAGCAGCTTAGGTGGATCTCATTTAGGGGGGCAGTTCTTC
TRBJ2-1 | - | TRBV29-1 | - | CSVGGRGAYNEQFF | TGCAGCGTTGGAGGGCGGGGCGCTTACAATGAGCAGTTCTTC
TRBJ2-1 | - | TRBV6-6 | - | CASSPNPTAEQFF | TGTGCCAGCAGCCCCAACCCAACTGCTGAGCAGTTCTTC
TRBJ1-1 | - | TRBV5-1 | - | CASRPQHRVPDTEAFF | TGCGCCAGCAGGCCTCAACACAGGGTCCCAGACACTGAAGCTTTCTTT
TRBJ2-1 | TRBD2 | TRBV9 | - | CASSVGSGRATSRNEQFF | TGTGCCAGCAGCGTAGGTAGCGGGAGGGCCACCAGTCGGAATGAGCAGTTCTTC
TRBJ2-4 | TRBD1 | TRBV14 | - | CASSLRDRAPNIQYF | TGTGCCAGCAGCCTCCGGGACAGGGCCCCCAACATTCAGTACTTC
TRBJ1-2 | - | TRBV7-9 | - | CASSLEGVRGYGYTF | TGTGCCAGCAGCTTGGAGGGGGTCAGGGGTTATGGCTACACCTTC
TRBJ1-5 | TRBD1 | TRBV9 | few | CASSVGQGVQPQHF | TGTGCCAGCAGCGTGGGACAGGGGGTTCAGCCCCAGCATTTT
TRBJ1-1 | - | TRBV2 | - | CASSNRTANTEAFF | TGTGCCAGCAGTAACCGGACAGCCAACACTGAAGCTTTCTTT
TRBJ2-2 | TRBD2 | TRBV4-2 | - | CASSHPPSGRANTGELFF | TGTGCCAGCAGCCATCCTCCTAGCGGGAGGGCCAACACCGGGGAGCTGTTTTTT
TRBJ2-7 | - | TRBV2 | - | CASSPRTYYEQYF | TGTGCCAGCAGTCCTCGGACCTACTACGAGCAGTACTTC
TRBJ2-7 | TRBD1 | TRBV10-3 | - | CATRQGWYEQYF | TGTGCCACCCGACAGGGTTGGTACGAGCAGTACTTC
TRBJ2-1 | - | TRBV9 | few | CASSVVGQNNEQFF | TGTGCCAGCAGCGTGGTGGGACAAAACAATGAGCAGTTCTTC
TRBJ2-3 | TRBD1 | TRBV7-8 | - | CASSLVGTGTTNTQYF | TGTGCCAGCAGCTTAGTCGGGACAGGGACGACAAATACGCAGTATTTT
TRBJ2-1 | TRBD2 | TRBV19 | - | CASSIPGLAGVRSYNEQFF | TGTGCCAGTAGTATCCCCGGACTAGCGGGAGTACGCTCCTACAATGAGCAGTTCTTC
TRBJ2-2 | TRBD2 | TRBV2 | - | CASRDYSPGELFF | TGTGCCAGCCGGGACTACTCGCCCGGGGAGCTGTTTTTT
TRBJ1-2 | - | TRBV5-6 | - | CASRDSELYGYTF | TGTGCCAGCCGGGACTCCGAACTCTATGGCTACACCTTC
TRBJ2-7 | TRBD2 | TRBV29-1 | - | CSARGERGSSYEQYF | TGCAGCGCTCGGGGGGAGAGGGGTTCCTCCTACGAGCAGTACTTC
TRBJ2-5 | TRBD1 | TRBV5-1 | - | CASSREGQGGETQYF | TGCGCCAGCTCCCGGGAAGGACAGGGAGGAGAGACCCAGTACTTC
TRBJ2-7 | TRBD1 | TRBV29-1 | - | CSTPGQGRYEQYF | TGCAGCACTCCCGGACAGGGCAGGTACGAGCAGTACTTC
TRBJ2-6 | - | TRBV27 | - | CASRFPGGANVLTF | TGTGCCAGCCGATTTCCGGGAGGGGCCAACGTCCTGACTTTC
TRBJ2-7 | TRBD2 | TRBV28 | - | CASNPPVAGAWGEQYF | TGTGCCAGCAACCCCCCCGTAGCGGGAGCTTGGGGCGAGCAGTACTTC
TRBJ2-6 | - | TRBV6-5 | once | CAAGQTFSGANVLTF | TGTGCGGCGGGACAGACTTTCTCTGGGGCCAACGTCCTGACTTTC
TRBJ2-1 | - | TRBV6-1 | - | CASTSAYVIYNEQFF | TGTGCCAGCACTAGCGCGTATGTTATCTACAATGAGCAGTTCTTC
TRBJ1-5 | - | TRBV6-6 | few | CASSYRVESNQPQHF | TGTGCCAGCAGCTACAGGGTTGAGAGCAATCAGCCCCAGCATTTT
TRBJ1-2 | - | TRBV6-1 | - | CASKTGGVISDTF | TGTGCCAGCAAAACCGGCGGCGTAATATCGGACACCTTC
TRBJ2-7 | - | TRBV5-4 | - | CASSKPGLNHEQYF | TGTGCCAGCAGCAAACCGGGACTCAATCACGAGCAGTACTTC
TRBJ1-2 | - | TRBV19 | once | CASSLDTHTYGYTF | TGTGCCAGTAGTTTGGACACCCATACATATGGCTACACCTTC
TRBJ2-2 | TRBD2 | TRBV28 | few | CATLAGGNTGELFF | TGTGCCACCTTGGCGGGAGGGAACACCGGGGAGCTGTTTTTT
TRBJ2-3 | - | TRBV2 | - | CASRRTGSTDTQYF | TGTGCCAGCAGGCGAACAGGGAGTACAGATACGCAGTATTTT
TRBJ2-7 | TRBD2 | TRBV5-1 | - | CASSKRLAGEGGRSYEQYF | TGCGCCAGCAGCAAAAGACTAGCGGGAGAGGGGGGAAGGTCCTACGAGCAGTACTTC
TRBJ1-4 | - | TRBV5-1 | - | CASSVAGMENEKLFF | TGCGCCAGCTCCGTGGCGGGAATGGAGAATGAAAAACTGTTTTTT
TRBJ2-1 | TRBD2 | TRBV9 | - | CASSVETSAYEQFF | TGTGCCAGCAGCGTGGAGACTAGCGCTTATGAGCAGTTCTTC
TRBJ2-5 | - | TRBV6-5 | - | CASSREGQLGTQYF | TGTGCCAGCAGCCGGGAGGGACAGTTGGGGACCCAGTACTTC
TRBJ2-7 | - | TRBV7-9 | - | CASSPDLDYEQYF | TGTGCCAGCAGCCCGGACCTCGACTACGAGCAGTACTTC
TRBJ2-3 | TRBD2 | TRBV29-1 | - | CSVEGVAGNTDTQYF | TGCAGCGTTGAAGGAGTAGCGGGAAACACAGATACGCAGTATTTT
TRBJ2-7 | TRBD2 | TRBV7-6 | - | CASSSRLSGNSYEQYF | TGTGCCAGCAGCTCCAGGCTGAGCGGGAACTCCTACGAGCAGTACTTC
TRBJ2-2 | TRBD2 | TRBV6-4 | - | CASSVAGVPGELFF | TGTGCCAGCAGTGTAGCGGGAGTACCCGGGGAGCTGTTTTTT
TRBJ2-7 | TRBD2 | TRBV4-1 | few | CASSQDAGGDYEQYF | TGCGCCAGCAGCCAAGATGCGGGAGGCGACTACGAGCAGTACTTC
TRBJ2-7 | - | TRBV21-1 | - | CASSKESQGQLAYSYEQYF | TGTGCCAGCAGCAAAGAATCACAGGGACAACTAGCTTATTCCTACGAGCAGTACTTC